This paragraph reports one TCR beta chain. Its recognized antigen is unknown. Base-call qualities are not available, and no considerably larger clone is one nucleotide away. V trim: 4 bases; J trim: 4 bases; unmatched bases: 6. The CDR3 contains 14 residues, cysteine and phenylalanine counted. Kept here is only the CDR3 DNA, which spans 42 bases and is read in frame from base 1. The germline V gene gives CDR1 as SGDLS and CDR2 as YYNGEE. This specimen's time point label, interpreted: baseline before oral tofacitinib. From alopecia areata patients, peripheral blood was collected along with lesional scalp punch biopsies. PBMCs were separated by density centrifugation and stained for CD3, CD4 and CD8, after which CD4+ and CD8+ T cells were sorted on a FACSAria. The protocol used for the library was the immunoSEQ multiplex PCR assay. For TCR sequencing, RNA was extracted from every sample and reverse transcribed into cDNA to serve as template. SuperScript III was used for first-strand cDNA synthesis, primed with a 2:1 mix of oligo-dT and random hexamers. A synthetic immune receptor repertoire was used to assess amplification bias, and residual bias was removed computationally. Under the source paper's analysis protocol: Raw reads were preprocessed to remove errors, and CDR3 was defined according to IMGT conventions as the region from the conserved cysteine to phenylalanine. To get clonality, Shannon entropy was normalized by log2 of the number of productive unique TCRs and the result was subtracted from 1. CD4 or CD8 identity of scalp clones was inferred by cross-referencing scalp TCRbeta sequences with sorted blood CD4 and CD8 repertoires. The clones in this table, taken by TCRdb from immuneACCESS, are in-frame only. Not every clone is retained; where verified, under half of the shortfall comes from an unresolved V gene, and the cause of the rest is unknown. The V and J calls and clone size come from that table; D and trimming were worked out from the DNA. The sample table holds 160,000 or so clones, of which around 64% were seen once. Around 10% of the sample goes to the ten largest clones.

The data belong to a study of CD8+ T cells in alopecia areata (dated by TCRdb to the late 2010s). Some background on the complete study: Treated patients were enrolled in an open-label pilot trial of oral tofacitinib, 5 to 10 mg twice daily, for moderate-to-severe alopecia areata. Patients stayed on tofacitinib for 6 to 18 months and then had 6 months of follow-up off drug so that delayed response and recurrence could be assessed. In both human patients and the C3H/HeJ mouse model, the study applied high-throughput TCRbeta sequencing to look at T cell clonal expansion in alopecia areata. Human TCRbeta sequencing covered scalp tissue and sorted CD4+ and CD8+ peripheral blood T cells from patchy and totalis/universalis alopecia areata patients and healthy controls. Biopsies were taken from tofacitinib-treated patients at baseline and at 4 and 24 weeks of treatment, and a later scalp biopsy was taken in several of the tofacitinib-treated patients. Scalp clonality was compared across normal scalp (n=4), patchy alopecia areata scalp (n=8), and alopecia totalis/universalis scalp (n=8). RNA was extracted with the PAXgene miRNA kit for fixed scalp, the miRNeasy kit for PBMCs, and the RNeasy kit for mouse skin. TCRbeta CDR3 regions were amplified by immunoSEQ multiplex PCR using 35 Vbeta forward and 13 Jbeta reverse primers.

The study at large found these results: TCR sequences shared between patients were less clear than in mice, possibly partly because of HLA diversity in the patient population. Compared with normal scalp, lesional scalp had higher clonality and more expanded CD8+ clones, particularly in alopecia totalis/universalis, a pattern that suggests antigenic drive. Scalp TCR repertoire analysis is complicated because resident alphabeta T cells in normal human skin are also sequenced, whereas mouse skin is dominated by gammadelta T cells.

The receptor chain draws on TRBV9 and TRBJ2-5; the central 8 bases match TRBD1. The receptor was isolated from a human donor with alopecia areata. The sequenced sample was CD8+ T cells sorted from blood, obtained at week 0. The DNA sequence reads TGTGCCAGCAGCCTCCCTGACAGGGGAGAGACCCAGTACTTC. Translated, it reads CASSLPDRGETQYF.